The clone carrying this T cell receptor beta chain has only one observation. The protocol was immunoSEQ multiplex PCR, while the TCRdb copy is restricted to in-frame clones and leaves out a portion. The sample consists of 68,000 or so clones, over 65% of them appearing once. This entry belongs to a study of blood T cell repertoires in COVID-19. The CDR3 covers 14 residues. V lost 6 bases and J lost 5; bases outside the gene matches: 10. Germline CDR1 is MDHEN and CDR2 is SYDVKM. J is TRBJ2-7 and V is TRBV28; 7 positions match TRBD1. The sequence was collected from a human donor in a cohort sampled during active COVID-19. Sample: peripheral blood. Here the CDR3 reads CASRRQGRRDEQYF. The CDR3 DNA is TGTGCCAGCAGAAGACAGGGTCGACGCGACGAGCAGTACTTC.